This TCR beta chain was captured in a study of T cells in Graves' hyperthyroidism and ophthalmopathy. With V trimmed by 0 bases and J by 0 bases, 8 bases remained unmatched. Per germline, CDR1 SGHTA and CDR2 FQGNSA. The length of the CDR3 is 18 residues. This clonotype was detected many times. Its antigen remains unidentified. General study findings and limits: Blood shared most expanded thyroid clonotypes above 0.001.

Amplification targeted TCR beta CDR3 regions from RNA transcripts. The TCR CDR3 was amplified in a first-round RT-PCR using the HTBI primer set. TCRdb re-called the multiplex PCR reads through MiXCR, storing one row per CDR3 protein. The sample lists about 640,000 distinct CDR3 sequences; about 14% were seen once. Under 3 months was the duration of disease in ophthalmopathy patients, who also had a Clinical Activity Score of at least 3 and a NOSPECS grade of at least 4. The specimen was blood. The V gene is TRBV7-2, the J gene TRBJ2-7; 10 bases line up with TRBD2. This TCR was recovered from a woman between 45 and 65 years old with Graves' ophthalmopathy. CDR3 nucleotides: TGTGCCAGCAGCTTAGCGGTAGCGGGAGGCTCGAGCTCCTACGAGCAGTACTTC. It yields the protein CASSLAVAGGSSSYEQYF.